This T cell receptor (beta chain) derives from a study of T-cell reconstitution after alpha-beta-depleted transplantation in children. Unique molecular identifiers were incorporated during preparation of the TCRbeta library. TCRdb called the PCR reads again in MiXCR, with one record for every CDR3 protein. The sample yields 400,000 to 500,000 distinct CDR3 sequences, approximately 11% seen once. This clonotype was recorded many times. Trimming shortened V by 2 bases and J by 11 bases, and 10 bases separated the two germline ends. The CDR3 extends over 12 amino acids. CDR1 is SGHRS, CDR2 YFSETQ, per germline.

The TCR sequence derives from a human donor who donated a stem cell graft to a child with acute myeloid leukemia. This sample comprised PBMCs from the stem cell graft donor, obtained from the stem cell graft. This rearrangement joins TRBV5-1 to TRBJ2-2; D gene ambiguous. CDR3 amino acids: CASSFPGRELFF. Here the CDR3 DNA reads TGCGCCAGCAGCTTCCCCGGCCGCGAGCTGTTTTTT.